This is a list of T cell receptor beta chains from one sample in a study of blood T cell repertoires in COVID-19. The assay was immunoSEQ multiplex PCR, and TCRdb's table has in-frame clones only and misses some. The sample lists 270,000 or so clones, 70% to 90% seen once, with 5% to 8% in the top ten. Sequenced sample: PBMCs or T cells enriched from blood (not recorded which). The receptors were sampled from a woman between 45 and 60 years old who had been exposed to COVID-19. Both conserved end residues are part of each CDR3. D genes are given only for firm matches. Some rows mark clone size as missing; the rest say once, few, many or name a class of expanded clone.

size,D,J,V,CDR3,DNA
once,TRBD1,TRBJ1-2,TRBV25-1,CASRGQNYGYTF,TGTGCCAGCAGGGGACAGAACTATGGCTACACCTTC
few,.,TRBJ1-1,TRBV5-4,CASSLNRYTEAFF,TGTGCCAGCAGCCTCAACAGGTACACTGAAGCTTTCTTT
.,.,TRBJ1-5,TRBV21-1,CASTSNQPQHF,TGTGCCAGCACCTCGAATCAGCCCCAGCATTTT
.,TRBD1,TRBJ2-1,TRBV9,CASSPGTALNEQFF,TGTGCCAGCAGCCCCGGGACAGCCCTAAATGAGCAGTTCTTC
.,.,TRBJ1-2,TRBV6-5,CATGFQGQGGYTF,TGTGCCACAGGTTTTCAGGGGCAAGGCGGCTACACCTTC
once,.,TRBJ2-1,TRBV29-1,CSVPWGLHYNEQFF,TGCAGCGTCCCTTGGGGCCTTCACTACAATGAGCAGTTCTTC
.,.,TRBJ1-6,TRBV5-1,CASREGNNSPLHF,TGCGCCAGCAGGGAGGGGAATAATTCACCCCTCCACTTT
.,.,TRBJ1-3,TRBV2,CASSFAGGRNTIYF,TGTGCCAGCAGTTTTGCGGGAGGAAGAAACACCATATATTTT
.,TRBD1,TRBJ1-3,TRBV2,CASSSDRGRGNTIYF,TGTGCCAGCAGCTCTGACAGGGGTCGAGGAAACACCATATATTTT
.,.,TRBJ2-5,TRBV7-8,CASSLEGLRTVYF,TGTGCCAGCAGCTTAGAGGGGCTTCGAACGGTCTACTTC
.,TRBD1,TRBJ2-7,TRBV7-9,CASSPDRGAYEQYF,TGTGCCAGCAGCCCCGACAGGGGGGCCTACGAGCAGTACTTC
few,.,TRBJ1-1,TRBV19,CASSTGLTNTEAFF,TGTGCCAGTAGTACGGGACTGACAAACACTGAAGCTTTCTTT
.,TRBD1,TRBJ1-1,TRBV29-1,CSSRQGGMNTEAFF,TGCAGCTCCCGACAGGGCGGGATGAACACTGAAGCTTTCTTT
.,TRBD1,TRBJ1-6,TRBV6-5,CASRRTGDNSPLHF,TGTGCCAGCAGAAGGACAGGGGATAATTCACCCCTCCACTTT
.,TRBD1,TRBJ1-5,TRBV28,CASRWDSVFRLQPQHF,TGTGCCAGCAGGTGGGACAGTGTGTTTCGGTTGCAGCCCCAGCATTTT
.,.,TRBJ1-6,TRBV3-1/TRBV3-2,CASSGRSGSPLHF,TGTGCCAGCAGCGGGAGGAGCGGTTCACCCCTCCACTTT
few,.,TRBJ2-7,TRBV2,CASSRGASYEQYF,TGTGCCAGCAGTCGGGGTGCCTCCTACGAGCAGTACTTC
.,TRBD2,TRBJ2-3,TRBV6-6,CASSRWGTSGGHTDTQYF,TGTGCCAGCAGTCGATGGGGGACTAGCGGGGGGCACACAGATACGCAGTATTTT
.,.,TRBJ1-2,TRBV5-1,CASSSFSGSYLFYGYTF,TGCGCCAGCAGCTCCTTCTCCGGGTCCTACCTCTTCTATGGCTACACCTTC
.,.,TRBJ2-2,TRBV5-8,CASSLFWETGELFF,TGTGCCAGCAGCTTATTCTGGGAGACCGGGGAGCTGTTTTTT
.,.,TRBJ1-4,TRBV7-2,CASSLDGRFQEKLFF,TGTGCCAGCAGCTTAGATGGCCGATTTCAAGAAAAACTGTTTTTT
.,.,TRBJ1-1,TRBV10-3,CAISESTGGNTEAFF,TGTGCCATCAGTGAGTCGACGGGGGGGAACACTGAAGCTTTCTTT
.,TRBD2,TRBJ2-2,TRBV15,CATSRGLAANTGELFF,TGTGCCACCAGCAGAGGACTAGCGGCGAACACCGGGGAGCTGTTTTTT
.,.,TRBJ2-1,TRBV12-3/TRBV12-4,CASSSGSSNEQFF,TGTGCCAGCAGCTCAGGGTCAAGTAATGAGCAGTTCTTC
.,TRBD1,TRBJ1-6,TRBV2,CASSFRGANSPLHF,TGTGCCAGCAGTTTCAGGGGGGCTAATTCACCCCTCCACTTT
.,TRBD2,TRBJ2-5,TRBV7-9,CASSSSGGAVETQYF,TGTGCCAGCAGCTCTAGCGGGGGGGCAGTAGAGACCCAGTACTTC
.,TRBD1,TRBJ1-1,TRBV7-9,CASSGGQGANTEAFF,TGTGCCAGCAGCGGGGGACAGGGGGCGAACACTGAAGCTTTCTTT
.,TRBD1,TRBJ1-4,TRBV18,CASSLDRGLEKLFF,TGTGCCAGCTCACTCGACAGGGGATTGGAAAAACTGTTTTTT
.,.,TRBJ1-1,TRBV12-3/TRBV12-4,CASREQGNTEAFF,TGTGCCAGCAGGGAACAGGGGAACACTGAAGCTTTCTTT
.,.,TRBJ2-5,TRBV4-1,CASSQDSGTQYF,TGCGCCAGCAGCCAAGATAGTGGGACCCAGTACTTC
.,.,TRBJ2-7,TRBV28,CASSFGGAEQYF,TGTGCCAGCAGTTTTGGCGGGGCCGAGCAGTACTTC
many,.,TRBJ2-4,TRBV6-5,CASRDDSLKNIQYF,TGTGCCAGCAGGGACGACAGCCTCAAAAACATTCAGTACTTC
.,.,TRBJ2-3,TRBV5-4,CASSGRDTVGSDTQYF,TGTGCCAGCAGCGGACGGGACACCGTAGGATCAGATACGCAGTATTTT
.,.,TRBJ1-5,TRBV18,CASSSAGGYSNQPQHF,TGTGCCAGCTCCAGTGCGGGCGGTTATAGCAATCAGCCCCAGCATTTT
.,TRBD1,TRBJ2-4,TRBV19,CASSIWGQGSQNIQYF,TGTGCCAGTAGTATATGGGGACAGGGGTCCCAAAACATTCAGTACTTC
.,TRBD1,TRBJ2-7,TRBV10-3,CATNRGSAEQYF,TGTGCCACGAACAGGGGGTCGGCCGAGCAGTACTTC
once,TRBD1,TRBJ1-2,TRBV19,CATQSDRAGYTF,TGTGCCACCCAGTCCGACAGGGCGGGCTACACCTTC
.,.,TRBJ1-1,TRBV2,CASSGARGDTEAFF,TGTGCCAGCAGTGGGGCCAGGGGAGACACTGAAGCTTTCTTT
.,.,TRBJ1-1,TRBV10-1,CASSEFGVSEAFF,TGCGCCAGCAGTGAGTTCGGGGTCAGTGAAGCTTTCTTT
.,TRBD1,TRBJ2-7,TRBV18,CASSSRPGQDSYEQYF,TGTGCCAGCTCGTCGAGGCCGGGACAGGACTCCTACGAGCAGTACTTC
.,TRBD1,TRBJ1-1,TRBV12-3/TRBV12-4,CASSRQGNTEAFF,TGTGCCAGCAGCAGACAGGGGAACACTGAAGCTTTCTTT
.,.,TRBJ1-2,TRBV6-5,CATWTILYGYTF,TGTGCCACCTGGACTATTCTATATGGCTACACCTTC
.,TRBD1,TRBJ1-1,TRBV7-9,CASSFRAGGDTEAFF,TGTGCCAGCAGCTTCAGGGCAGGGGGTGACACTGAAGCTTTCTTT
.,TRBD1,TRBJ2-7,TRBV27,CASSHTGGAGYEQYF,TGTGCCAGCAGCCACACAGGGGGCGCTGGGTACGAGCAGTACTTC
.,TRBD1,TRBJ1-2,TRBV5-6,CASSLGMTGHYGYTF,TGTGCCAGCAGCTTGGGAATGACAGGGCACTATGGCTACACCTTC
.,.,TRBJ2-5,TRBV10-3,CAISEEVRLRETQYF,TGTGCCATCAGTGAAGAGGTCCGACTGAGAGAGACCCAGTACTTC